Following are 26 T cell receptor beta chains from one sample sequenced in a study of control samples from healthy donors and cancer patients. TCRdb's table, derived via immunoSEQ multiplex PCR, lists solely in-frame clones and lacks some. The sample contains around 110,000 clones, over 90% of which appear only once. The sample taken for sequencing was blood. These receptors originate from a man younger than 40 in good health.

The rearrangement joins TRBV27 to TRBJ1-2, with unresolved D. Germline-derived CDR1 and CDR2 are MNHEY and SMNVEV (reference sequence). There are 14 residues in the CDR3. V was cut by 6 bases and J by 2 bases, with 13 bases left in between. CDR3 loop: CASSPSVDNYGYTF. In DNA, the CDR3 is TGTGCCAGCAGCCCCTCCGTGGACAACTATGGCTACACCTTC.

This chain connects TRBV6-5 to TRBJ2-1; D possibly corresponds to TRBD2 (5 bases). The germline CDR1 and CDR2 sequences are MNHEY and SVGAGI. This CDR3 comprises 15 residues. V was pared by 6 bases and J by 0 bases, with 12 bases between. CDR3 residues: CASRAGQSSYNEQFF. The CDR3 DNA sequence: TGTGCCAGCAGGGCGGGCCAGAGCTCCTACAATGAGCAGTTCTTC.

This chain joins TRBV24-1 and TRBJ2-7; 10 bases line up with TRBD1. CDR1 is KGHDR, CDR2 SFDVKD, per germline. Losses at the gene ends were 2 bases for V and 1 base for J; bases not matched to a gene: 4. This CDR3 spans 16 amino acids. CDR3 in DNA: TGTGCCACCAGTGATTCGGACAGGGGGGGTTCCTACGAGCAGTACTTC. Encoded protein: CATSDSDRGGSYEQYF.

The chain carries TRBV6-5 and TRBJ1-1, with a possible D match to TRBD1 (6 bases). The length of the CDR3 is 15 residues. The germline V and J ends were trimmed by 4 bases and 3 bases, with 15 bases remaining between them. Germline CDR1 is MNHEY and CDR2 is SVGAGI. CDR3 nucleotides: TGTGCCAGCAGTTCACCAAGGACAGACTACACTGAAGCTTTCTTT. Its translation is CASSSPRTDYTEAFF.

This chain uses TRBV4-2 with TRBJ1-1; no definite D call. V lost 4 bases, J lost 0 bases, and 3 bases lay in between. There are 12 residues in the CDR3. Germline lookup yields CDR1 LGHNA and CDR2 YNFKEQ. This CDR3 reads CASSLMNTEAFF. The CDR3 DNA sequence: TGTGCCAGCAGCCTTATGAACACTGAAGCTTTCTTT.

This chain joins TRBV11-1 and TRBJ2-7; 10 bases line up with TRBD2. The CDR3 has 15 residues. With 4 bases clipped from V and 3 bases from J, the junction kept 6 bases outside the gene matches. Germline CDR1 reads SGHAT; CDR2 reads FQDESV (reference sequence). The CDR3 here is CASSSELAGNYEQYF. The CDR3 nucleotides read TGTGCCAGCAGCTCGGAACTAGCGGGGAACTACGAGCAGTACTTC.

The CDR3 reads CSVRGGAGNTIYF. The DNA of the CDR3 is TGCAGCGTTCGGGGGGGTGCTGGAAACACCATATATTTT. The chain is built from TRBV29-1 and TRBJ1-3; tentatively, D is TRBD1 (5 bases). CDR1 and CDR2 from the germline V gene are SQVTM and ANQGSEA. Trimming stripped 5 bases from V and 2 bases from J, with 10 bases between. The CDR3 consists of 13 residues.

The genes are TRBV2 and TRBJ2-5; D uncertain. Germline V gene data show CDR1 as SNHLY and CDR2 as FYNNEI. The CDR3 is made up of 12 amino acids. V shed 6 bases and J shed 5 bases, with 10 bases lying between them. Here the CDR3 reads CASRQHGETQYF. CDR3 nucleotides: TGTGCCAGCAGACAGCACGGGGAGACCCAGTACTTC. The variable domain in full, completed from reference TRBV2 and TRBJ2-5, reads EPEVTQTPSHQVTQMGQEVILRCVPISNHLYFYWYRQILGQKVEFLVSFYNNEISEKSEIFDDQFSVERPDGSNFTLKIRSTKLEDSAMYFCASRQHGETQYFGPGTRLLVL.

The rearrangement links TRBV12-5 to TRBJ1-2; tentative D call: TRBD1 (6 bases). CDR1 is LGHNT and CDR2 is FRNRAP in the germline V gene. CDR3 size: 14 residues. V was cut by 7 bases and J by 4 bases, with 16 bases left in between. This CDR3 reads CASATGPRTYGYTF. In DNA, the CDR3 is TGTGCTAGTGCCACAGGGCCCAGGACCTATGGCTACACCTTC.

The genes are TRBV7-9 and TRBJ2-7, with D possibly called TRBD1 or TRBD2 (5 bases each). Germline V CDR1 and CDR2: SEHNR, FQNEAQ (reference sequence). V dropped 4 bases and J dropped 4 bases, with 29 bases sitting between them. CDR3 size: 19 residues. The CDR3 nucleotides are TGTGCCAGCAGCTCCGGGAACAGGCCTGAGGGCACGGTTCGATACGAGCAGTACTTC. Translation: CASSSGNRPEGTVRYEQYF.

In DNA form, the CDR3 reads TGTGCCAGCAGTGAAAATCGTGGTATGAACACTGAAGCTTTCTTT. This gives the protein CASSENRGMNTEAFF. The V and J genes are TRBV6-1 and TRBJ1-1; D call uncertain. Germline V lookup: CDR1 MNHNS, CDR2 SASEGT. Trimming left V 2 bases short and J 0 bases short, with 10 bases between. CDR3 size: 15 residues.

V usage is TRBV7-9 and J usage is TRBJ1-2, with D perhaps TRBD1 (6 bases). The CDR3 is made up of 14 amino acids. V was pared by 2 bases and J by 8 bases, with 15 bases between. CDR1 is SEHNR and CDR2 is FQNEAQ in the germline V gene (reference sequence). Here the CDR3 DNA reads TGTGCCAGCAGCTTAAAACAGGGCCTAGGGGGCTACACCTTC. Protein: CASSLKQGLGGYTF.

This sequence joins TRBV11-2 and TRBJ1-6, with D unresolved. V lost 0 bases and J lost 5, with 14 bases in between. Per the germline V gene, CDR1 is SGHAT and CDR2 is FQNNGV. The length of the CDR3 is 17 residues. The CDR3 nucleotides read TGTGCCAGCAGCTTAGATCTCCGATACCAAGATAATTCACCCCTCCACTTT. The encoded protein is CASSLDLRYQDNSPLHF.

This chain uses TRBV19 with TRBJ1-1, with D perhaps TRBD1 (5 bases). The ends were cut back, 11 bases at V and 2 bases at J, with 18 bases in the middle. The CDR3 contains 14 residues. CDR1 is LNHDA and CDR2 is SQIVND in the germline V gene (reference sequence). CDR3 sequence: CAGRLGRINTEAFF. The DNA of the CDR3 is TGTGCCGGCCGCTTGGGGCGGATAAACACTGAAGCTTTCTTT.

The chain joins TRBV6-5 to TRBJ2-2, with D unclear. The CDR3 runs to 14 residues. Trimming pared 10 bases from V and 0 bases from J, leaving 12 bases between. The germline gives CDR1 MNHEY, CDR2 SVGAGI. DNA for the CDR3: TGTGCCACCACGACTTACCCGAACACCGGGGAGCTGTTTTTT. Protein: CATTTYPNTGELFF.

About this clone: One end of the junction does not line up with germline, which may come from a read error. This sequence joins TRBV6-5 and TRBJ1-2; D is perhaps TRBD1 (5 bases). CDR1 MNHEY and CDR2 SVGAGI come from the germline V gene. The CDR3 is 11 residues long. The CDR3: CATRGAGGTLF. The CDR3 bases are TGTGCCACCAGAGGGGCAGGTGGGACCCTATTC.

This chain links TRBV29-1 with TRBJ2-1; 7 bases align to TRBD2. Trimming at V came to 1 base and at J to 15 bases, leaving 6 bases not matched to a gene. The CDR3 covers 11 residues. In germline, CDR1 is SQVTM, CDR2 ANQGSEA. The CDR3 bases are TGCAGCGTTGAAGGTGGACTAGTCCCGTTCTTC. Residues: CSVEGGLVPFF.

The chain is built from TRBV20-1 and TRBJ1-2; possible D gene TRBD1, 6 bases. CDR1 is DFQATT and CDR2 is SNEGSKA in the germline V gene (reference sequence). This CDR3 comprises 10 residues. The CDR3 DNA is TGCAGAGACGGACAGTTTGGCTACACCTTC. Amino acids: CRDGQFGYTF.

This clone was recorded a few times. The rearrangement uses TRBV6-4 and TRBJ2-1, with TRBD2 identical over 9 bases. This CDR3 contains 15 residues. J was trimmed by 8 bases and V by 6 bases; bases with no gene match: 11. CDR1 is MRHNA, CDR2 SNTAGT, per germline. The CDR3 DNA sequence: TGTGCCAGCAGCGCCCGCGCGGGGGGGATGGATGAGCAGTTCTTC. Translated: CASSARAGGMDEQFF.

This chain joins TRBV7-9 and TRBJ1-2; the D gene is possibly TRBD1 (6 bases). From germline, CDR1 is SEHNR and CDR2 FQNEAQ (reference sequence). The CDR3 is 16 residues long. V lost 4 bases and J lost 6, with 21 bases in between. The CDR3 protein is CASSSHKDSAYHGYTF. The CDR3 nucleotides read TGTGCCAGCAGCTCACACAAGGACAGCGCTTATCATGGCTACACCTTC.

The chain recombines TRBV9 with TRBJ1-2, with D tentatively TRBD1 (5 bases). Germline loops: CDR1 SGDLS, CDR2 YYNGEE. Trimming cost V 7 bases and J 7 bases, with 23 bases left between them. This CDR3 has 15 amino acids. This CDR3 reads CASRTGGGWVGGYTF. The CDR3 bases are TGTGCCAGCCGCACCGGGGGGGGATGGGTTGGTGGCTACACCTTC.

The chain employs TRBV27 and TRBJ2-3; 10 bases match TRBD1. With 6 bases clipped from V and 4 bases from J, the junction kept 10 bases outside the gene matches. This CDR3 spans 16 amino acids. Germline loops: CDR1 MNHEY, CDR2 SMNVEV (reference sequence). The CDR3 loop is CASSSSGTGEADTQYF. The CDR3 DNA sequence: TGTGCCAGCAGCTCCTCCGGGACAGGGGAGGCAGATACGCAGTATTTT.

V is TRBV4-1 and J is TRBJ1-4, with TRBD1 matching over 8 bases. Per germline, CDR1 MGHRA and CDR2 YSYEKL. Trimming at V came to 2 bases and at J to 8 bases, leaving 10 bases not matched to a gene. The CDR3 is made up of 16 amino acids. The DNA of the CDR3 is TGCGCCAGCAGCCAATTTCCAGGGGGCGCGGGGGAAAAACTGTTTTTT. The encoded protein is CASSQFPGGAGEKLFF.

The V call is TRBV19, the J call TRBJ1-5, with D possibly matching TRBD1 (5 bases). V was pared by 3 bases and J by 3 bases, with 12 bases between. This CDR3 is built from 15 residues. Germline CDR1 and CDR2: LNHDA and SQIVND (reference sequence). Written as DNA, the CDR3 is TGTGCCAGTAGTATCCCGGGACTTACCAATCAGCCCCAGCATTTT. Translated: CASSIPGLTNQPQHF.

The gene calls are TRBV24-1 and TRBJ2-2; D uncertain. CDR1 and CDR2 from the germline V gene are KGHDR and SFDVKD. Trimming stripped 3 bases from V and 7 bases from J, with 20 bases between. CDR3 length: 17 amino acids. The CDR3 sequence: CATSDPLSPEKDGELFF. The CDR3, as DNA: TGTGCCACCAGTGATCCCCTTTCCCCCGAGAAGGACGGGGAGCTGTTTTTT.

This clone was picked up one time. V usage is TRBV18 and J usage is TRBJ2-3; tentatively, D is TRBD1 (6 bases). V was pared by 0 bases and J by 3 bases, with 13 bases between. Germline loops: CDR1 KGHSH, CDR2 LQKENI. CDR3 size: 16 residues. CDR3 nucleotide sequence: TGTGCCAGCTCACCACCTCAGGGGTACTCGACAGATACGCAGTATTTT. Translated: CASSPPQGYSTDTQYF.